A single TCR beta chain is shown here with its context. The antigen is undetermined. This specimen comes from a study of T-cell memory formation after mild COVID-19. Study-level results: CD4+ contracting clones were found mainly in CM and EM, and CD8+ ones in EMRA.

Trimming took off 1 base at V and 6 bases at J, with 13 bases between the two ends. CDR1 and CDR2 (germline): KGHSY, FQNENV. This CDR3 comprises 15 residues. TCRdb recomputed calls from the 5' RACE reads with MiXCR, one row per CDR3 protein. The repertoire holds tens of thousands of distinct CDR3 sequences, with 6.6% as singletons. The receptor comes from an adult who had mild COVID-19 (a few samples of this study predate the infection). Cell type and time point are not known. The chain links TRBV16 to TRBJ2-4; no reliable D call. Input material: PBMCs or a T cell subset sorted from them (not recorded which). The chain's CDR3 is CASSQFDWVGNIQYF. In DNA form, the CDR3 reads TGTGCCAGCAGCCAATTTGACTGGGTCGGAAACATTCAGTACTTC.